This passage covers 3 T cell receptor beta chains from one sample sequenced in a study of Ad26.COV2.S vaccination and SARS-CoV-2 variants. As to treatment: some 20 received Ad26.COV2.S at low or high dose, single or two shots; a few received placebo; per-sample allocation not given. Material that was analyzed had been drawn on day 63 after the first vaccine or placebo injection. Method: immunoSEQ multiplex PCR; TCRdb's copy keeps in-frame clones and lacks some. Among about 680,000 clones listed, more than 70% were seen once. This specimen consisted of peripheral blood, obtained in a trial of Ad26.COV2.S vaccine versus placebo. These receptor sequences come from a person between 18 and 60 years old who received the Ad26.COV2.S COVID-19 vaccine or a placebo.

The chain carries TRBV30 and TRBJ2-7; D remains ambiguous. V lost 1 base to trimming and J lost 5 bases, with 12 bases between them. Germline CDR1 and CDR2: GTSNPN and SVGIG (reference sequence). CDR3 length equals 13 residues. This chain's CDR3 is CAWSGARSNEQYF. The CDR3, as DNA: TGTGCCTGGAGTGGCGCCAGGAGTAACGAGCAGTACTTC.

The chain carries TRBV27 and TRBJ2-2, with 9 bases aligning to TRBD1. This CDR3 contains 15 residues. Trimming removed 5 bases from V and 6 bases from J; junction bases left unmatched: 7. The V gene's germline CDR1 is MNHEY and CDR2 SMNVEV (reference sequence). In nucleotides, the CDR3 is TGTGCCAGCAGTGGGACAGGGCTGAGGGCCGGGGAGCTGTTTTTT. The encoded protein is CASSGTGLRAGELFF.

The rearrangement joins TRBV5-1 to TRBJ2-1, with 9 bases identical to TRBD2. Germline values: CDR1 SGHRS, CDR2 YFSETQ. The CDR3 contains 15 residues. V was pared by 2 bases and J by 4 bases, with 4 bases of the junction left unmatched. CDR3: CASSFSGGTYNEQFF. The CDR3 DNA sequence: TGCGCCAGCAGCTTTAGCGGGGGTACATACAATGAGCAGTTCTTC. Full variable domain (rest looked up from reference TRBV5-1 and TRBJ2-1): KAGVTQTPRYLIKTRGQQVTLSCSPISGHRSVSWYQQTPGQGLQFLFEYFSETQRNKGNFPGRFSGRQFSNSRSEMNVSTLELGDSALYLCASSFSGGTYNEQFFGPGTRLTVL.